The clone carrying this T cell receptor (beta chain) was found a few times. These data originate in a study of identical twins. This CDR3 is 16 amino acids long. With V trimmed by 6 bases and J by 0 bases, 3 bases remained unmatched. TCRdb passed the 5' RACE reads through MiXCR, listing each CDR3 protein once. The table lists about 550,000 distinct CDR3 sequences, around 20% of them singletons. The sample also formed part of further work on yellow fever vaccine responses in identical twins.

The J gene is TRBJ2-1, the V gene TRBV12-3 or TRBV12-4, with 12 positions matching TRBD2. The clonotype originates from a young woman in good health. The sample taken for sequencing was CD4+ T cells sorted from blood. The CDR3 sequence is CASRGLAGPSYNEQFF. Written as DNA, the CDR3 is TGTGCCAGCAGAGGACTAGCGGGACCCTCCTACAATGAGCAGTTCTTC.